These 23 T cell receptor beta chains were all obtained from the same sample, sequenced in a study of tissue T cells after allogeneic stem cell transplantation. The repertoire was sequenced with immunoSEQ multiplex PCR; TCRdb's copy has only in-frame clones and lacks some. The sample includes roughly 21,000 clones, roughly three quarters of them seen just once. The specimen was blood. These TCRs come from a female BALB/c mouse in good health. The strain bears MHC haplotype H2-d.

This clone has a handful of counts. The germline and genes are mouse ones. The CDR3 end is not reached by the read, which stops 1 residue before it; the germline J gene fills it in. This chain uses TRBV5 with TRBJ2-7, with TRBD1 matching 8 bases. J was trimmed by 6 bases and V by 4 bases; bases with no gene match: 2. CDR3 length: 12 amino acids. Germline V gives CDR1 LGHNA, CDR2 YNLKQL (reference sequence). CDR3 in amino acids: CASSLDRAEQYF. Partial CDR3 DNA: TGTGCCAGCAGCCTGGACAGGGCTGAACAGTAC.

In regard to this clone: The listed genes are named as in mouse. From the germline J gene comes the end of the CDR3, since the read stops 1 residue before it. The chain uses TRBV4 and TRBJ1-6; tentatively, D is TRBD1 (6 bases). TRBJ1-6 is an open reading frame whose function is uncertain. CDR1 and CDR2 (germline): LGHDT, YNNKQL (reference sequence). The CDR3 has 14 residues. Trimming shortened V by 5 bases and J by 3 bases, and 8 bases separated the two germline ends. The sequenced CDR3 bases are TGTGCCAGCAGCCTGGGACACTATAATTCGCCCCTCTAC. It codes for CASSLGHYNSPLY. In full, the CDR3 is CASSLGHYNSPLYF.

In its sample, this clone was seen a few times. Any gene name here is a mouse gene name. The CDR3 goes on 1 residue after the read ends, and that part is filled in from the germline J gene. V usage is TRBV14 and J usage is TRBJ2-7; unclear D gene. Germline CDR1 is SGHDT and CDR2 is FRDEAV. The CDR3 covers 11 residues. Deletions cut 4 bases from V and 4 bases from J, with 6 bases between. CDR3 amino acids: CASSDKYEQYF. The sequenced CDR3 bases are TGTGCCAGCAGTGACAAGTATGAACAGTAC.

Concerning this clone: Here the gene names and germline are mouse. The DNA ends 1 residue before the CDR3 does, and the rest of the CDR3 is filled in from the germline J gene. The chain links TRBV29 to TRBJ2-5, with 8 positions matching TRBD1. CDR3 length: 13 residues. CDR1 and CDR2 from the germline V gene are MSHET and SYDVDS. The V gene end was trimmed by 5 bases and the J gene end by 3 bases; junction bases not matched to a gene: 1. The CDR3 DNA, read in part, is TGTGCTAGCAGTGGGGACAGGCAAGACACCCAGTAC. Translation: CASSGDRQDTQY. The CDR3 in its entirety is CASSGDRQDTQYF.

Concerning this clone itself: Mouse gene names apply. The read comes to an end 1 residue before the CDR3 does, leaving the germline J gene to fill in the end. The chain carries TRBV20 and TRBJ2-3; 8 nucleotides agree with TRBD1. From germline, CDR1 is GFQATS and CDR2 STVNSAI. The CDR3 extends over 14 amino acids. V was pared by 5 bases and J by 0 bases, with 4 bases of the junction left unmatched. The sequenced part of the CDR3 DNA is TGTGGTGCTTCCAGGGGGCGGAGTGCAGAAACGCTGTAT. Its protein is CGASRGRSAETLY. The entire CDR3 reads CGASRGRSAETLYF.

Worth noting for this clone: Each gene name is a mouse one. Read coverage stops 1 residue before the CDR3 terminus; the germline J gene supplies the remainder. The chain couples TRBV1 to TRBJ2-3, with 10 nucleotides matching TRBD1. Per the germline V gene, CDR1 is NSQYPW and CDR2 is LRSPGD (reference sequence). The trim removed 0 bases at V and 5 bases at J, leaving 2 bases unmatched. The CDR3 is 15 residues long. The sequenced part of the CDR3 DNA is TGCACCTGCAGTGCAGAAGACAGGGGGCGAGAAACGCTGTAT. Protein sequence: CTCSAEDRGRETLY. The whole CDR3 reads CTCSAEDRGRETLYF.

Comment on this clone: Genes and germline are mouse. The CDR3 goes on 1 residue after the read ends, and that part is filled in from the germline J gene. The gene calls are TRBV4 and TRBJ2-3; no reliable D call. Germline loops: CDR1 LGHDT, CDR2 YNNKQL (reference sequence). The CDR3 spans 12 residues. Trimming removed 4 bases at V and 3 bases at J, with 5 bases between. CDR3 DNA, as far as it was read: TGTGCCAGCAGCTTGACAGCAGAAACGCTGTAT. Its translation: CASSLTAETLY. The complete CDR3 reads CASSLTAETLYF.

Regarding this clone: Germline and genes here are mouse. Partial CDR3 DNA: TGTGCCAGCGGTGGTGGGGGGGCGCGGGAACAGTAC. Amino acids: CASGGGGAREQY. The full-length CDR3 reads as CASGGGGAREQYF. The chain joins TRBV13-2 to TRBJ2-7; TRBD2 aligns across 9 bases. The read falls 1 residue short of the CDR3 end, and the missing part is taken from the germline J gene. The J segment lost 7 bases and the V segment lost 3 bases, leaving 5 bases of the junction unmatched. The germline CDR1 and CDR2 sequences are NNHNN and SYGAGS (reference sequence). The CDR3 loop spans 13 amino acids.

Remarks on this clone: Mouse germline and gene names are used. The read falls 1 residue short of the CDR3 end, and the missing part is taken from the germline J gene. The gene calls are TRBV13-2 and TRBJ1-3; maybe TRBD1 (5 bases). The CDR3 has 14 amino acids. V lost 5 bases, J lost 0 bases, and 9 bases lay in between. The germline gives CDR1 NNHNN, CDR2 SYGAGS (reference sequence). The CDR3 is CASGDKNSGNTLYF. CDR3 DNA (partial): TGTGCCAGCGGGGACAAAAATTCTGGAAATACGCTCTAT.

Worth noting for this clone: Mouse names are used for the genes. The read gets to within 1 residue of the CDR3 end, and the germline J gene fills in the rest. V and J are TRBV20 and TRBJ2-2; TRBD2 matches 7 bases. Germline CDR1 GFQATS, CDR2 STVNSAI. CDR3 size: 14 residues. After removal of 3 bases from V and 0 bases from J, the junction contained 1 base not matched to a gene. The part of the CDR3 DNA that was read is TGTGGTGCTAGCTGGGGGTCAAACACCGGGCAGCTCTAC. Protein: CGASWGSNTGQLY. The entire CDR3 reads CGASWGSNTGQLYF. The full variable domain, rest sourced from reference TRBV20 and TRBJ2-2, is GALVYQYPRRTICKSGTSMRMECQAVGFQATSVAWYRQSPQKTFELIALSTVNSAIKYEQNFTQEKFPISHPNLSFSSMTVLNAYLEDRGLYLCGASWGSNTGQLYFGEGSKLTVL.

As regards this clone: Gene names and germline match the mouse. The CDR3 end falls 1 residue outside the read, so it is completed with the germline J gene. In the same sample, other DNA sequences code for this CDR3. The rearrangement joins TRBV14 to TRBJ1-4; TRBD1 agrees at 7 bases. CDR1 and CDR2 from the germline V gene are SGHDT and FRDEAV. V lost 4 bases to trimming and J lost 3 bases; unmatched junction nucleotides: 3. The CDR3 spans 14 residues. CDR3: CASSRQGANERLFF. CDR3 bases read: TGTGCCAGCAGTCGACAGGGAGCCAACGAAAGATTATTT. The full variable domain, rest sourced from reference TRBV14 and TRBJ1-4, is EAGVTQSPRYAVLQEGQAVSFWCDPISGHDTLYWYQQPRDQGPQLLVYFRDEAVIDNSQLPSDRFSAVRPKGTNSTLKIQSAKQGDTATYLCASSRQGANERLFFGHGTKLSVL.

Notes on this clone: Gene names are mouse gene names. The CDR3 end falls 1 residue outside the read, so it is completed with the germline J gene. This rearrangement joins TRBV19 to TRBJ2-5; weak D call: TRBD1 (5 bases). Germline assignment: CDR1 FNHDT and CDR2 SITEND (reference sequence). The CDR3 totals 14 residues. Trimming removed 2 bases from V and 6 bases from J, with 13 bases in between. The part of the CDR3 DNA that was read is TGTGCCAGCAGTATCGAGACAGAGGAGGACACCCAGTAC. Residues: CASSIETEEDTQY. The full CDR3 sequence reads CASSIETEEDTQYF.

With regard to this clone: All gene names here are mouse names. The missing CDR3 end, 1 residue past where the read stops, is filled in from the germline J gene. This chain joins TRBV20 and TRBJ2-5; tentative D call: TRBD1 (6 bases). Trimming cost V 4 bases and J 2 bases, with 7 bases left between them. Germline loops: CDR1 GFQATS, CDR2 STVNSAI. This CDR3 has 12 residues. This CDR3 reads CGAKTGQDTQYF. The CDR3 bases that were read are TGTGGTGCTAAGACAGGCCAAGACACCCAGTAC.

As for this clone: Genes here carry mouse names. CDR3 amino acids: CASGGGRGYAEQFF. The DNA read from the CDR3 is TGTGCCAGCGGCGGGGGGAGGGGATATGCTGAGCAGTTC. J is TRBJ2-1 and V is TRBV13-2; D might be TRBD2 (6 bases). From the germline J gene comes the end of the CDR3, since the read stops 1 residue before it. Germline V gene lookup returns CDR1 NNHNN and CDR2 SYGAGS (reference sequence). V lost 5 bases and J lost 4, with 13 bases in between. The CDR3 is 14 residues long.

Of note for this clone: Germline and genes: mouse. The read ends 1 residue shy of where the CDR3 ends; the end is completed using the germline J gene. The chain links TRBV1 to TRBJ2-3; 10 nucleotides align to TRBD2. This CDR3 is 16 amino acids long. Germline V gene sequence: CDR1 NSQYPW, CDR2 LRSPGD (reference sequence). V shed 6 bases and J 0 bases; nucleotides not matched to a gene: 6. The CDR3 is CTCRLPGLGSAETLYF. The sequenced part of the CDR3 DNA is TGCACCTGCAGGCTACCGGGACTGGGGAGTGCAGAAACGCTGTAT.

About this clone itself: Gene names are mouse gene names. The read is 1 residue too short to cover the CDR3 end, so that end is filled in from the germline J gene. This sequence joins TRBV19 and TRBJ2-4; D unclear. V was cut by 3 bases and J by 4 bases, with 6 bases left in between. Germline CDR1 is FNHDT and CDR2 is SITEND (reference sequence). The CDR3 is made up of 12 amino acids. The covered CDR3 bases are TGTGCCAGCAGTAAGAAGGAAAACACCTTGTAC. This gives the protein CASSKKENTLY. The entire CDR3 is CASSKKENTLYF.

As to this clone: Genes here carry mouse names. The DNA ends 1 residue before the CDR3 does, and the rest of the CDR3 is filled in from the germline J gene. The V and J genes are TRBV2 and TRBJ2-2; 10 nucleotides match TRBD2. J gave up 1 base and V 2 bases, and 1 base lay outside the gene matches. This CDR3 has 16 amino acids. Germline CDR1 and CDR2: LGHNA and YSYQKL. The CDR3 bases that were read are TGTGCCAGCAGCCAAACTGGGGGGGAAAACACCGGGCAGCTCTAC. Residues: CASSQTGGENTGQLY. The full CDR3 sequence reads CASSQTGGENTGQLYF.

About this clone itself: Here the gene names and germline are mouse. The read comes to an end 1 residue before the CDR3 does, leaving the germline J gene to fill in the end. J is TRBJ2-2 and V is TRBV5, with 8 positions matching TRBD1. This CDR3 is built from 13 residues. CDR1 is LGHNA and CDR2 is YNLKQL in the germline V gene (reference sequence). The V and J ends lost 11 bases and 1 base, in that order; junction bases with no gene match: 3. The chain's CDR3 is CAATGVNTGQLYF. The sequenced CDR3 bases are TGTGCCGCGACAGGGGTAAACACCGGGCAGCTCTAC.

A word on this clone: Gene names denote mouse genes. The read ends 1 residue early relative to the CDR3; the germline J gene fills the gap. The J gene is TRBJ1-3, the V gene TRBV20, with 10 bases matching TRBD1. The CDR3 extends over 14 amino acids. The V gene end was trimmed by 6 bases and the J gene end by 2 bases; junction bases not matched to a gene: 4. Looked up from germline, CDR1 is GFQATS and CDR2 is STVNSAI. The CDR3 is CGARQGAPGNTLYF. The part of the CDR3 DNA that was read is TGTGGTGCCAGACAGGGGGCGCCTGGAAATACGCTCTAT.

A note on this clone: Mouse gene names and germline throughout. The read ends 1 residue before the CDR3 terminus; that terminus is restored from the germline J gene. The chain links TRBV19 to TRBJ2-7; weak D call: TRBD2 (5 bases). V lost 0 bases and J lost 0, with 7 bases in between. CDR1 and CDR2 (germline): FNHDT, SITEND (reference sequence). This CDR3 region has 14 residues. CDR3 bases read: TGTGCCAGCAGTATAGTCGGACTCTCCTATGAACAGTAC. Translation: CASSIVGLSYEQY. The whole CDR3 reads CASSIVGLSYEQYF.

This clone showed up just a few times. Genes here carry mouse names. The sequenced fragment ends 1 residue before the CDR3 boundary, so the rest is inferred from the germline J gene. The chain has TRBV3 and TRBJ2-7, with TRBD2 as a possible D gene (7 bases). The CDR3 sequence is 13 residues long. With 2 bases removed from V and 5 bases from J, the gap between germline ends came to 10 bases. Germline CDR1 SNHLY, CDR2 FYNGKV (reference sequence). The CDR3 bases that were read are TGTGCCAGCAGCTTATGGGGGGCTGATGAACAGTAC. Translating it yields CASSLWGADEQY. In full, the CDR3 is CASSLWGADEQYF.

In the case of this clone: These gene names are mouse names. The CDR3 end lies 1 residue beyond the end of the read and is filled in from the germline J gene. This chain joins TRBV3 and TRBJ1-3, with 10 bases fitting TRBD1. Trimming cost V 5 bases and J 4 bases; bases outside gene matches: 8. CDR3 length: 16 amino acids. The V gene's germline CDR1 is SNHLY and CDR2 FYNGKV (reference sequence). The covered CDR3 bases are TGTGCCAGCAGCCTCCCGGGACAGGGGTCGGGAAATACGCTCTAT. This sequence encodes CASSLPGQGSGNTLY. In full, the CDR3 reads CASSLPGQGSGNTLYF.

The table lists this clone with a few counts. Mouse names are used for the genes. Read data end 1 residue before the CDR3 end; the end is taken from the germline J gene. The rearrangement uses TRBV5 and TRBJ1-3, with a weak D call TRBD1 (5 bases). Trimming left V 3 bases short and J 0 bases short, with 6 bases between. The V gene's germline CDR1 is LGHNA and CDR2 YNLKQL (reference sequence). The CDR3 is made up of 14 amino acids. Partial CDR3 DNA: TGTGCCAGCAGCCAGACAGATTCTGGAAATACGCTCTAT. It translates to CASSQTDSGNTLY. The CDR3 in full is CASSQTDSGNTLYF.